One and the same sample provided the 5 T cell receptor beta chains below, sequenced in a study of post-analysis software for immune sequencing data. General study results and limits: A handful of TRBV segments occurring more often in patients than controls included TRBV5-6, TRBV5-1 and TRBV20-1.

No antigen has been assigned to these receptors. Unique molecular identifiers had been added to the TCR beta cDNA libraries. TCRdb independently ran MiXCR on the PCR reads; one entry per CDR3 protein. The sample has about 540,000 distinct CDR3 sequences; 34% are singletons. Sequenced material: blood. The source is a girl between 2 and 17 years old with multiple sclerosis.

The chain employs TRBV20-1 and TRBJ1-2, with TRBD1 as a possible D gene (5 bases). The CDR3 has 13 amino acids. The germline CDR1 and CDR2 sequences are DFQATT and SNEGSKA (reference sequence). V lost 5 bases, J lost 6 bases, and 16 bases lay in between. The chain's CDR3 is CSAGREVWHGYTF. The CDR3, as DNA: TGCAGTGCTGGCAGGGAGGTGTGGCATGGCTACACCTTC.

The chain couples TRBV20-1 to TRBJ1-5; D remains unclear. The V and J ends lost 1 base and 5 bases respectively, with 18 bases between them. CDR3 length equals 16 residues. Germline-derived CDR1 and CDR2 are DFQATT and SNEGSKA (reference sequence). The CDR3, as DNA: TGCAGTGCTAGAGGTGGGCAGGCTTTGTTAGATCAGCCCCAGCATTTT. Its translation: CSARGGQALLDQPQHF.

The gene calls are TRBV29-1 and TRBJ2-7; 10 positions agree with TRBD1. V shed 2 bases, J shed 3 bases, and the junction held 4 bases outside the gene matches. Germline V lookup: CDR1 SQVTM, CDR2 ANQGSEA. The length of the CDR3 is 14 residues. Here the CDR3 DNA reads TGCAGCGTTGAACTAGGACAGGGGGACTACGAGCAGTACTTC. This gives the protein CSVELGQGDYEQYF.

This chain links TRBV20-1 with TRBJ1-1, with D uncertain. Germline V gene sequence: CDR1 DFQATT, CDR2 SNEGSKA (reference sequence). Trimming took off 6 bases at V and 1 base at J, with 15 bases between the two ends. CDR3 size: 14 residues. The CDR3 region is CSAPLLEWNTEAFF. CDR3 in DNA: TGCAGTGCCCCCTTGCTCGAGTGGAACACTGAAGCTTTCTTT.

The chain combines TRBV6-6 with TRBJ1-5; D remains unclear. The germline V gene has CDR1 MNHNY and CDR2 SVGAGI (reference sequence). V dropped 2 bases and J dropped 3 bases, with 17 bases sitting between them. CDR3 length: 17 residues. The CDR3: CASSYPLVGRLNQPQHF. In DNA, the CDR3 is TGTGCCAGCAGTTACCCCTTGGTGGGGAGACTCAATCAGCCCCAGCATTTT.